The next 7 T cell receptor beta chains were all read from a single sample in a study of blood T cell repertoires in COVID-19. Using immunoSEQ multiplex PCR, the repertoire was profiled, and TCRdb retains in-frame clones only, with some absent. The sample includes some 48,000 clones, just over 90% seen only once; the top ten take approximately 5%. The source material was peripheral blood. The receptors shown here come from a man aged 70 or older with acute or convalescent COVID-19.

V is TRBV6-5 and J is TRBJ1-4, with D possibly matching TRBD1 (5 bases). The CDR3 contains 14 residues. Germline V gene lookup returns CDR1 MNHEY and CDR2 SVGAGI. V lost 2 bases and J lost 5, with 9 bases in between. The CDR3 DNA sequence: TGTGCCAGCAGTTACCGGTACAGGAATGAAAAACTGTTTTTT. Translated, it gives CASSYRYRNEKLFF.

The chain employs TRBV18 and TRBJ1-6, with 10 bases matching TRBD1. CDR1 KGHSH and CDR2 LQKENI come from the germline V gene. With 1 base clipped from V and 9 bases from J, the junction kept 6 bases outside the gene matches. The CDR3 has 16 amino acids. The CDR3 spells CASSPLFGTGASPLHF. DNA for the CDR3: TGTGCCAGCTCACCACTGTTCGGGACAGGGGCTTCACCCCTCCACTTT.

This rearrangement joins TRBV15 to TRBJ1-2; D is perhaps TRBD1 (5 bases). The CDR3 runs to 16 residues. In germline, CDR1 is LNHNV, CDR2 YYDKDF (reference sequence). Trimming shortened V by 1 base and J by 2 bases, and 14 bases separated the two germline ends. CDR3 DNA: TGTGCCACCAGCAGAGCCGCCGGCGGGGGAAACTATGGCTACACCTTC. This sequence encodes CATSRAAGGGNYGYTF.

The chain recombines TRBV19 with TRBJ1-2, with TRBD1 as a possible D gene (6 bases). This CDR3 has 15 amino acids. The germline V and J ends were trimmed by 3 bases and 2 bases, with 13 bases remaining between them. Germline V gene data show CDR1 as LNHDA and CDR2 as SQIVND (reference sequence). The CDR3 is CASSILQTGNYGYTF. CDR3 nucleotide sequence: TGTGCCAGTAGTATCCTACAAACAGGGAACTATGGCTACACCTTC.

This clone was counted once. The gene calls are TRBV19 and TRBJ1-5, with 9 bases aligning to TRBD1. Germline V lookup: CDR1 LNHDA, CDR2 SQIVND (reference sequence). V was clipped by 7 bases and J by 6 bases; unmatched bases: 13. The CDR3 contains 16 residues. The chain's CDR3 is CASIDKDRGNGQPQHF. The CDR3 bases are TGTGCCAGTATCGATAAGGACAGGGGAAACGGTCAGCCCCAGCATTTT. Full variable domain (remainder filled in from reference TRBV19 and TRBJ1-5): DGGITQSPKYLFRKEGQNVTLSCEQNLNHDAMYWYRQDPGQGLRLIYYSQIVNDFQKGDIAEGYSVSREKKESFPLTVTSAQKNPTAFYLCASIDKDRGNGQPQHFGDGTRLSIL.

The chain is built from TRBV15 and TRBJ1-5, with 10 bases identical to TRBD1. This CDR3 spans 17 amino acids. V lost 5 bases to trimming and J lost 3 bases; unmatched junction nucleotides: 10. CDR1 and CDR2 from the germline V gene are LNHNV and YYDKDF (reference sequence). The CDR3 bases are TGTGCCACCAGCTTTGCCCGGGACAGGGGCTCCAATCAGCCCCAGCATTTT. Protein product: CATSFARDRGSNQPQHF.

The chain joins TRBV7-2 to TRBJ1-2, with TRBD1 as a possible D gene (6 bases). Trimming cost V 5 bases and J 4 bases, with 17 bases left between them. CDR3 length: 15 amino acids. Germline V gene sequence: CDR1 SGHTA, CDR2 FQGNSA. In nucleotides, the CDR3 is TGTGCCAGCAGCCCCCCTCAGGGGCGATCCTATGGCTACACCTTC. Translating it yields CASSPPQGRSYGYTF. The whole variable domain, filled in from reference TRBV7-2 and TRBJ1-2, reads GAGVSQSPSNKVTEKGKDVELRCDPISGHTALYWYRQSLGQGLEFLIYFQGNSAPDKSGLPSDRFSAERTGGSVSTLTIQRTQQEDSAVYLCASSPPQGRSYGYTFGSGTRLTVV.